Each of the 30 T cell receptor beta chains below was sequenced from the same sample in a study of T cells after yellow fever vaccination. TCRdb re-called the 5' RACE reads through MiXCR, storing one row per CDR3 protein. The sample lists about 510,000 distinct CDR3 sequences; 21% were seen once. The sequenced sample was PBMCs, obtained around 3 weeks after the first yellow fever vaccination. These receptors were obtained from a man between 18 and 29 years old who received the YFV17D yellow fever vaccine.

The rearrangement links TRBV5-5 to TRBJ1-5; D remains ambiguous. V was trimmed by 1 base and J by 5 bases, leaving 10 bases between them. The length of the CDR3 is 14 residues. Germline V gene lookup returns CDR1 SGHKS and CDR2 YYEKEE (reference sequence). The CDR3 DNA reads TGTGCCAGCAGCTTGAGGCCTAAGGATCAGCCCCAGCATTTT. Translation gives CASSLRPKDQPQHF.

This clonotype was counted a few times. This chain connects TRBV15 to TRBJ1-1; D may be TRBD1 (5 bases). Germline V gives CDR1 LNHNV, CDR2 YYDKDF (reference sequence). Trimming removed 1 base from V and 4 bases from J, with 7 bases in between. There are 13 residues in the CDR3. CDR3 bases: TGTGCCACCAGCAGAGTAAGGGGCACTGAAGCTTTCTTT. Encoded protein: CATSRVRGTEAFF.

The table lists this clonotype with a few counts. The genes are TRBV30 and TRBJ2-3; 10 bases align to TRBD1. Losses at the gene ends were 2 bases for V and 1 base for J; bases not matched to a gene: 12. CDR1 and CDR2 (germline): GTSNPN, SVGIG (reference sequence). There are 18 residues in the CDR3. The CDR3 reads CAWSPGRDRGDGTDTQYF. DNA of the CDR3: TGTGCCTGGAGTCCAGGCCGGGACAGGGGCGACGGCACAGATACGCAGTATTTT.

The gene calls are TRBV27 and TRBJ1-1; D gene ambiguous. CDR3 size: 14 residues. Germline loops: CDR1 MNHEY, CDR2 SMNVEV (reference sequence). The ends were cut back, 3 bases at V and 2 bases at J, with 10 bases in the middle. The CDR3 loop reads CASSLWQSNTEAFF. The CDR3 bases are TGTGCCAGCAGTTTGTGGCAGTCTAACACTGAAGCTTTCTTT.

The DNA of the CDR3 is TGCGCCAGCAGCAACACAGGGGGAGTAAACGTTGAAGCTTTCTTT. This sequence encodes CASSNTGGVNVEAFF. The chain recombines TRBV5-1 with TRBJ1-1, with 8 bases that match TRBD1. The CDR3 covers 15 residues. The germline V gene has CDR1 SGHRS and CDR2 YFSETQ. The ends lost 4 bases at V and 7 bases at J; junction bases unmatched: 12.

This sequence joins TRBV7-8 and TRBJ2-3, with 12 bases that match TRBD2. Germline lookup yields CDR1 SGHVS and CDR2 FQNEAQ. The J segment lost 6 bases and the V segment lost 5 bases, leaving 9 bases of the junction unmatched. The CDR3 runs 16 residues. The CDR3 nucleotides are TGTGCCAGCAGCACTTGGACTAGCGGGGCCCCCGATACGCAGTATTTT. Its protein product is CASSTWTSGAPDTQYF.

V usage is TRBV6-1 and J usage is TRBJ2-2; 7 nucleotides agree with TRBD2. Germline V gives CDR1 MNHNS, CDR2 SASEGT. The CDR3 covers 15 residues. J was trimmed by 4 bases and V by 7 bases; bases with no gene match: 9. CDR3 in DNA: TGTGCCAGCACCCTAGGGCTAGCGGCCACCGGGGAGCTGTTTTTT. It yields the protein CASTLGLAATGELFF.

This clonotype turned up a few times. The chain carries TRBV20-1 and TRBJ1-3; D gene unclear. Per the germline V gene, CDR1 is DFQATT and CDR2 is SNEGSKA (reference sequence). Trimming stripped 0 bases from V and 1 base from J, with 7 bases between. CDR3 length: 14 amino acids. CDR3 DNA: TGCAGTGCTAGAGAACAAGGGTCTGGAAACACCATATATTTT. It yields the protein CSAREQGSGNTIYF.

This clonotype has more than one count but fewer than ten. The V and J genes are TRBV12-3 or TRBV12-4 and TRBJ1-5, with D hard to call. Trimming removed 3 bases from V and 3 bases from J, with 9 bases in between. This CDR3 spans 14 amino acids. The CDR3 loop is CASSFMGNNQPQHF. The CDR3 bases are TGTGCCAGCAGTTTTATGGGGAACAATCAGCCCCAGCATTTT.

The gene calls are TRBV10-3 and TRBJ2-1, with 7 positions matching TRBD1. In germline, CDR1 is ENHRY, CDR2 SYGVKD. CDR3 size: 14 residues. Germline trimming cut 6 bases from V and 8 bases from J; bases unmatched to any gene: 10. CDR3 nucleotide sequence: TGTGCCATCAGCCCCCCCGACAGGGATTATGAGCAGTTCTTC. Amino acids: CAISPPDRDYEQFF.

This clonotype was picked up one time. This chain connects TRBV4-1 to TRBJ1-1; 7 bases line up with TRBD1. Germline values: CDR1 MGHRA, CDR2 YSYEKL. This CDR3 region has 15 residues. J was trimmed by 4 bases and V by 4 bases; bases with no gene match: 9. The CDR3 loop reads CASSLPGQGGTEAFF. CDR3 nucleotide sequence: TGCGCCAGCAGCCTCCCGGGGCAGGGGGGCACTGAAGCTTTCTTT.

CDR3 in amino acids: CASSESALQPQHF. CDR3 bases: TGCGCCAGCAGTGAGTCGGCTCTTCAGCCCCAGCATTTT. The rearrangement links TRBV10-1 to TRBJ1-5; D unresolved. V lost 0 bases, J lost 6 bases, and 6 bases lay in between. Germline values: CDR1 WNHNN, CDR2 SYGVQD (reference sequence). This CDR3 comprises 13 residues.

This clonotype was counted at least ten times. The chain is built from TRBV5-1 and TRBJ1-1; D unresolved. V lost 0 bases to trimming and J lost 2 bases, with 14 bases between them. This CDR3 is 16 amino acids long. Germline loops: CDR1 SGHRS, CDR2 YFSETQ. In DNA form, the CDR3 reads TGCGCCAGCAGCTTGGCTCCCACGGGAGGCAACACTGAAGCTTTCTTT. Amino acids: CASSLAPTGGNTEAFF.

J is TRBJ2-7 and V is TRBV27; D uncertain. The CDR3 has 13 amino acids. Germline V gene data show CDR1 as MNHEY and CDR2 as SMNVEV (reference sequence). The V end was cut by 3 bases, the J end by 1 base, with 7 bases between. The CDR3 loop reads CASSFARSYEQYF. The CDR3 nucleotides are TGTGCCAGCAGTTTCGCCAGATCCTACGAGCAGTACTTC.

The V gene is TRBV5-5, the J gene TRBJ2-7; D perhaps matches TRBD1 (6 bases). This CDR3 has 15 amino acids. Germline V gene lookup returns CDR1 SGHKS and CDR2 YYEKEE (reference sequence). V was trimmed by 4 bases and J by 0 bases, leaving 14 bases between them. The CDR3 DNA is TGTGCCAGCAGCCAACAAGGACAGTACTCCTACGAGCAGTACTTC. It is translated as CASSQQGQYSYEQYF. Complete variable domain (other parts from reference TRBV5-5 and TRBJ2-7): DAGVTQSPTHLIKTRGQQVTLRCSPISGHKSVSWYQQVLGQGPQFIFQYYEKEERGRGNFPDRFSARQFPNYSSELNVNALLLGDSALYLCASSQQGQYSYEQYFGPGTRLTVT.

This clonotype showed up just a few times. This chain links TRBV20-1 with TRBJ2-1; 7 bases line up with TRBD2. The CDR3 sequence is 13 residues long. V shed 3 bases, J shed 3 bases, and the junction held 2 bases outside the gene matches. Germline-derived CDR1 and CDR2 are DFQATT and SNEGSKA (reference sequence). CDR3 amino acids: CSASGGIYNEQFF. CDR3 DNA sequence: TGCAGTGCTAGCGGGGGGATCTACAATGAGCAGTTCTTC.

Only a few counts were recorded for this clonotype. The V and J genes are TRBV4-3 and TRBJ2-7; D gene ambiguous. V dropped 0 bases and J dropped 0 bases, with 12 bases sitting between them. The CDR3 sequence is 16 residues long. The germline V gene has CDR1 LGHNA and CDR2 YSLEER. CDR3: CASSQDTRFSSYEQYF. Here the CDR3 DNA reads TGCGCCAGCAGCCAAGATACGAGGTTCAGCTCCTACGAGCAGTACTTC.

CDR3 amino acids: CSASGRYTDTQYF. In DNA form, the CDR3 reads TGCAGCGCCTCCGGGCGATACACAGATACGCAGTATTTT. The V gene is TRBV29-1, the J gene TRBJ2-3, with D uncertain. Germline assignment: CDR1 SQVTM and CDR2 ANQGSEA. The CDR3 consists of 13 residues. V was pared by 7 bases and J by 2 bases, with 13 bases between.

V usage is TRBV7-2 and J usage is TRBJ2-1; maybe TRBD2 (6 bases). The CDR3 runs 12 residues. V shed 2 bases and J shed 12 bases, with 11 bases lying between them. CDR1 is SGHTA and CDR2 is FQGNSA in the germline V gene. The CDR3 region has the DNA TGTGCCAGCAGCTTATACGGGCGGGGGCAGTTCTTC. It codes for CASSLYGRGQFF.

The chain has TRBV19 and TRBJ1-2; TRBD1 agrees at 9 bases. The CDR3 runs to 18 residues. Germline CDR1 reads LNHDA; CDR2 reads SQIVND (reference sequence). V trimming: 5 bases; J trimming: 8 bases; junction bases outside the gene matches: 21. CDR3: CASSPVPPIRDREYGYTF. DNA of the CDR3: TGTGCCAGTAGTCCCGTTCCCCCGATCCGGGACAGGGAATACGGCTACACCTTC.

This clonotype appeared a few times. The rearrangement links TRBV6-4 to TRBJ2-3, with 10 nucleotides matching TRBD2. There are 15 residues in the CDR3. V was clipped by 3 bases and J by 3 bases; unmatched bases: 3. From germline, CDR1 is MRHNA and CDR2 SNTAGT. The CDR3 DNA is TGTGCCAGCAGTGAACTAGCGGGGAGGACAGATACGCAGTATTTT. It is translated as CASSELAGRTDTQYF.

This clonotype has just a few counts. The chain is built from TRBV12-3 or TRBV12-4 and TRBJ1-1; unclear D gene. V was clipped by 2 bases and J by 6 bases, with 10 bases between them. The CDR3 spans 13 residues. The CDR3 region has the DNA TGTGCCAGCAGTTTAAAGGGCGCCGCTGAAGCTTTCTTT. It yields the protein CASSLKGAAEAFF.

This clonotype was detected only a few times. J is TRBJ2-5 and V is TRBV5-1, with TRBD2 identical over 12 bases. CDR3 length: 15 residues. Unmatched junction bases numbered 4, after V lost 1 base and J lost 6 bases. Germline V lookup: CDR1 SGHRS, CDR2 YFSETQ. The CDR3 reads CASSLRTSGDKTQYF. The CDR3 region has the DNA TGCGCCAGCAGCTTGAGGACTAGCGGGGATAAGACCCAGTACTTC. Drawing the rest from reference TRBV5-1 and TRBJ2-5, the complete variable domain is KAGVTQTPRYLIKTRGQQVTLSCSPISGHRSVSWYQQTPGQGLQFLFEYFSETQRNKGNFPGRFSGRQFSNSRSEMNVSTLELGDSALYLCASSLRTSGDKTQYFGPGTRLLVL.

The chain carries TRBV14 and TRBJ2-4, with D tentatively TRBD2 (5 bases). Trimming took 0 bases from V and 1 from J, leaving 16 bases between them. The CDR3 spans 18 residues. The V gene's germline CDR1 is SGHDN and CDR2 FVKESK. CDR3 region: CASSQDKLAERAKNIQYF. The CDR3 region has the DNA TGTGCCAGCAGCCAAGATAAGCTAGCAGAGAGGGCCAAAAACATTCAGTACTTC. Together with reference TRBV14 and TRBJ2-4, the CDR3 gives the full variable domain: EAGVTQFPSHSVIEKGQTVTLRCDPISGHDNLYWYRRVMGKEIKFLLHFVKESKQDESGMPNNRFLAERTGGTYSTLKVQPAELEDSGVYFCASSQDKLAERAKNIQYFGAGTRLSVL.

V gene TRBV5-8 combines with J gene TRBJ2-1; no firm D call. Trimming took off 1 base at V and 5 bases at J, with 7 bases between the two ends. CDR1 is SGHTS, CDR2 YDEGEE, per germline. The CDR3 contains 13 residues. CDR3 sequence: CASSLYGDNEQFF. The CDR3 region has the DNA TGTGCCAGCAGCTTGTATGGGGACAATGAGCAGTTCTTC.

The CDR3: CASSESGTNTQYF. CDR3 in DNA: TGTGCCAGCAGTGAATCAGGGACTAATACGCAGTATTTT. The V call is TRBV25-1, the J call TRBJ2-3, with 7 bases matching TRBD2. The germline V gene encodes CDR1 MGHDK and CDR2 SYGVNS. The CDR3 is 13 amino acids. V lost 1 base and J lost 7; bases outside the gene matches: 2.

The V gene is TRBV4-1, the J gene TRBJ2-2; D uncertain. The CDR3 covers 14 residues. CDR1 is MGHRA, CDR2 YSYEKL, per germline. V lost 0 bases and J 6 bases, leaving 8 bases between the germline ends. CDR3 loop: CASSQDPRPGELFF. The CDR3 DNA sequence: TGCGCCAGCAGCCAAGACCCACGACCCGGGGAGCTGTTTTTT.

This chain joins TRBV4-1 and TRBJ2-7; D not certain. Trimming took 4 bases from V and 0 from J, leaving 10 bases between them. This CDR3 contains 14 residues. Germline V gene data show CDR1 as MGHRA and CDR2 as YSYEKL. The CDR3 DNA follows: TGCGCCAGCAGCCCGCACCAGGTCTCCTACGAGCAGTACTTC. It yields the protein CASSPHQVSYEQYF.

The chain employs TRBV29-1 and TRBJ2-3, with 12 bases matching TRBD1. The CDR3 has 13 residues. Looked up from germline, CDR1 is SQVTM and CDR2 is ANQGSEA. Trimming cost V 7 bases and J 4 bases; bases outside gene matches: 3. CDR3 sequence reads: CSAGTGGPDTQYF. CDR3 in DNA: TGCAGCGCCGGGACAGGGGGCCCAGATACGCAGTATTTT.

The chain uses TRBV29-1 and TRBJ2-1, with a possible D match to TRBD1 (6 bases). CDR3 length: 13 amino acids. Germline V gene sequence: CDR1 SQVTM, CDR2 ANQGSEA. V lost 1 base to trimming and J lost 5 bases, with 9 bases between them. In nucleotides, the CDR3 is TGCAGCGTTGAAGTACAGGGTGACAATGAGCAGTTCTTC. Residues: CSVEVQGDNEQFF.